This T cell receptor beta chain was recovered during a study of shared T cell receptors in the human thymus. This clone was found once. This CDR3 comprises 15 residues. Germline CDR1 is SEHNR and CDR2 is FQNEAQ (reference sequence). Trimming cost V 7 bases and J 2 bases, with 17 bases left between them. Clones were sequenced by immunoSEQ multiplex PCR, and TCRdb holds only the in-frame ones, with some missing. The sample holds some 700,000 clones; 88% are singletons and the top ten take 0.008% to 0.011%. These same data were also listed under a study on human thymus T cells. That paper adds: What appeared biased in thymic and blood repertoires was the usage of V and J genes.

The specimen sequenced was thymocytes. The rearrangement uses TRBV7-9 and TRBJ2-5; D perhaps matches TRBD2 (6 bases). The clonotype was recovered from a boy under three years old with a congenital heart defect. The CDR3 here is CASILSGGRQETQYF. CDR3 in DNA: TGTGCCAGCATCCTTTCCGGGGGACGGCAAGAGACCCAGTACTTC. Complete variable domain (other parts from reference TRBV7-9 and TRBJ2-5): DTGVSQNPRHKITKRGQNVTFRCDPISEHNRLYWYRQTLGQGPEFLTYFQNEAQLEKSRLLSDRFSAERPKGSFSTLEIQRTEQGDSAMYLCASILSGGRQETQYFGPGTRLLVL.